This TCR beta chain is from a study of a mutant IDH1 vaccine in newly diagnosed glioma. This CDR3 has 15 residues. Trimming cost V 5 bases and J 1 base, with 14 bases left between them. The germline CDR1 and CDR2 sequences are MGHDK and SYGVNS. Documented time point: baseline, week 1 (first vaccination visit). Treatment in this sample: pre-vaccination baseline after standard-of-care therapy. Profiled with immunoSEQ multiplex PCR; TCRdb holds only in-frame clones, not every one. The top ten clones hold under 9.5% of a sample with over 20,000 clones, just over 90% of them seen once. The TCR sequence derives from a man aged 25 to 40 with glioma. The sequencing used PBMCs, collected from a glioma patient treated with radiotherapy, temozolomide or both. The rearrangement uses TRBV25-1 and TRBJ1-1; tentative D call: TRBD1 (5 bases). The CDR3 DNA reads as TGTGCCAGCAGTTACCTCAGGGTAGGGAACACTGAAGCTTTCTTT. It specifies CASSYLRVGNTEAFF.